This TCR beta chain was found in a study of blood T cell repertoires in COVID-19. Study overall: Sites in the United States, Italy and Spain provided acute and convalescent COVID-19 samples.

The data were produced by immunoSEQ multiplex PCR, yet TCRdb's version contains in-frame clones alone and is incomplete. The sample records about 200,000 clones, approximately 85% being singletons. CDR3 length: 15 amino acids. CDR1 LGHNA and CDR2 YNFKEQ come from the germline V gene. V was pared by 4 bases and J by 8 bases, with 9 bases of the junction left unmatched. Enrolled through a virtual design, the participants were between 18 and 89 years of age and came from 24 US areas. In assigning cohorts, the study relied on participant-reported clinical history. Two negative PCRs, clearance, or symptom resolution had been documented for recovered Cohort 3 donors.

The V and J genes are TRBV4-2 and TRBJ1-2; 11 bases are shared with TRBD1. The source of this sequence is a man aged 35-49 years who had recovered from COVID-19. Sequenced material: PBMCs or T cells enriched from blood (not recorded which). For the CDR3, the DNA is TGTGCCAGCAGCCCACACTCGGACAGGGGGCAAGGCTACACCTTC. Translated, it gives CASSPHSDRGQGYTF.